This TCR beta chain was observed in a study of post-analysis software for immune sequencing data. The study, taken as a whole, reports: TRBV5-6, TRBV5-1 and TRBV20-1 were among a handful of TRBV segments more frequent in patients than controls.

Deletions cut 4 bases from V and 7 bases from J, with 11 bases between. CDR3 length: 12 residues. Germline-derived CDR1 and CDR2 are SQVTM and ANQGSEA. Worth noting for this clonotype: The antigen remains unidentified.

cDNA libraries for TCR beta contained unique molecular identifiers. TCRdb re-called the PCR reads with MiXCR, one entry per CDR3 protein. The data hold roughly 620,000 distinct CDR3 sequences, with roughly 47% observed a single time. Material: blood. The TCR was taken from a girl aged 5 to 17 with multiple sclerosis. V usage is TRBV29-1 and J usage is TRBJ2-1; unclear D gene. CDR3 region: CSVGMPANEQFF. In nucleotides, the CDR3 is TGCAGCGTTGGGATGCCGGCGAATGAGCAGTTCTTC.